This TCR beta chain was identified in a study of regulatory T cells in long-lasting Graves disease. The study, taken as a whole, reports: When disease was persistent, TRBV28, TRBJ1-2 and TRBJ2-5 were the favored segments.

This CDR3 region has 14 residues. V lost 6 bases, J lost 0 bases, and 12 bases lay in between. Library construction for TCR beta used iRepertoire HTBI primers and Arm-PCR of CDR3 regions. MiXCR, run by TCRdb on the multiplex PCR reads, gives a single entry per CDR3 protein. The top ten clones hold about 10% of a sample with about 450,000 distinct CDR3 sequences, around 17% of them seen once. As for this clonotype: Its antigen is unknown. Since the CDR3 does not end with the conserved phenylalanine or tryptophan, this likely comes from a read error.

Described time point: newly diagnosed GD, antithyroid drugs for less than 3 months. RNA isolated from PBMCs was used to make the TCR library. The same sample was also used in a study of T cells in Graves' hyperthyroidism and ophthalmopathy. That study reports: Patients aged 18 to 65 had newly diagnosed hyperthyroidism that had lasted under 2 months. Diagnoses were established using clinical symptoms, serum thyroxine and TRAb, thyroid ultrasound and orbital computed tomography. HTBI primers were used for first-round RT-PCR of the TCR CDR3.

Sample: peripheral blood mononuclear cells (PBMCs), taken at new diagnosis, from a patient treated with antithyroid drugs. The gene calls are TRBV12-3 or TRBV12-4 and TRBJ2-7, with D possibly being TRBD1 or TRBD2 (5 bases each). The clonotype was recovered from a woman in her thirties with Graves disease. Here the CDR3 DNA reads TGTGCCAGCAGCAGCCGGGACCGCTCCTACGAGCAGTACCTC. Translation: CASSSRDRSYEQYL.